This TCR beta chain was recovered during a study of blood T cell repertoires in COVID-19. Study overall: Acute and convalescent COVID-19 samples came from the United States, Italy and Spain.

Original processing methods: Nucleated cell counts were estimated from reference gene primer amplification. Here immunoSEQ multiplex PCR was the method, and the copy in TCRdb shows in-frame clones only, minus some. Clonal size and the V and J genes are those of that table, whereas D and trimming came from the DNA. The table has more than 45,000 clones, under 90% seen once. The germline gives CDR1 LNHDA, CDR2 SQIVND (reference sequence). V was trimmed by 2 bases and J by 0 bases, leaving 8 bases between them. This CDR3 region has 15 residues. This clone appeared once. The origin of this receptor is a woman between 55 and 75 years old with acute or convalescent COVID-19. The chain couples TRBV19 to TRBJ2-1; TRBD2 might be the D (5 bases). Material: peripheral blood. The CDR3 is CASSISTISYNEQFF. For the CDR3, the DNA is TGTGCCAGTAGTATATCGACTATCTCCTACAATGAGCAGTTCTTC.